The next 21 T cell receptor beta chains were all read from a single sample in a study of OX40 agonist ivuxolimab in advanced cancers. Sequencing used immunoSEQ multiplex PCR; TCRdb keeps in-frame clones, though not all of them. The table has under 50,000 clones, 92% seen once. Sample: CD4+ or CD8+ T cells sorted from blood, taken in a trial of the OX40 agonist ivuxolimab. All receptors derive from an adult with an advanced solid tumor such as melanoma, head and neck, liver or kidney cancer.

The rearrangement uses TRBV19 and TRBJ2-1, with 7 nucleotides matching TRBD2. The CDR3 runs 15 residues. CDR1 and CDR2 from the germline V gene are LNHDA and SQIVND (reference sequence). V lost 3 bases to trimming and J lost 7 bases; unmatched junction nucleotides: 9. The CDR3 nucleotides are TGTGCCAGTAGTATTGAAAGCGGGATATGGAATGAGCAGTTCTTC. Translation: CASSIESGIWNEQFF.

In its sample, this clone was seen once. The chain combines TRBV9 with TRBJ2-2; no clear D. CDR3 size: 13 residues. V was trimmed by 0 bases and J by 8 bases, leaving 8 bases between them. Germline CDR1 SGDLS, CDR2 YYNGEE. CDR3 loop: CASSVEGSGELFF. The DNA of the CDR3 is TGTGCCAGCAGCGTAGAAGGAAGTGGGGAGCTGTTTTTT.

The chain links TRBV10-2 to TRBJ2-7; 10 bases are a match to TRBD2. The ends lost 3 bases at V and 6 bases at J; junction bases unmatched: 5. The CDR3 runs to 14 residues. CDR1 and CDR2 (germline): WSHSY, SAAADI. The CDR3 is CASSDTSGALEQYF. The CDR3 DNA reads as TGCGCCAGCAGTGACACTAGCGGGGCCCTCGAGCAGTACTTC.

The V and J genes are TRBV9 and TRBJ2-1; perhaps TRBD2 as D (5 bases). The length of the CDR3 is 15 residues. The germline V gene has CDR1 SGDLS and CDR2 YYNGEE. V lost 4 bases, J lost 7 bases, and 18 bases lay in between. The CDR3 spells CASSPWSTGWNEQFF. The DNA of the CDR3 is TGTGCCAGCAGCCCATGGTCCACGGGATGGAATGAGCAGTTCTTC.

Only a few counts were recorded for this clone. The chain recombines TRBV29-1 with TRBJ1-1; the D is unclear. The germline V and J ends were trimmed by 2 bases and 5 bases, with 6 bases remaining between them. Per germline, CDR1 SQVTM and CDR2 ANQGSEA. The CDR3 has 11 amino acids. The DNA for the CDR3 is TGCAGCGTTGAAAAGGGAACTGAAGCTTTCTTT. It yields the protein CSVEKGTEAFF.

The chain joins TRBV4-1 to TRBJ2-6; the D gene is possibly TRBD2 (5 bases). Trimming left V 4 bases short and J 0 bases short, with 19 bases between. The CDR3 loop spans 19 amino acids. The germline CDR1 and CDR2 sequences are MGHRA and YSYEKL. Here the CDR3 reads CASSRPHGSESSGANVLTF. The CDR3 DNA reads TGCGCCAGCAGCCGCCCCCACGGTAGCGAAAGCTCTGGGGCCAACGTCCTGACTTTC.

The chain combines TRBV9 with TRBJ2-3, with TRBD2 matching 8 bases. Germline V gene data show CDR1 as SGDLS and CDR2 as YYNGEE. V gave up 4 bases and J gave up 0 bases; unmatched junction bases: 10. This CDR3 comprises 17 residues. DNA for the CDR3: TGTGCCAGCAGCAGGAGCGGGAGAAGCGGTAGCACAGATACGCAGTATTTT. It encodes CASSRSGRSGSTDTQYF.

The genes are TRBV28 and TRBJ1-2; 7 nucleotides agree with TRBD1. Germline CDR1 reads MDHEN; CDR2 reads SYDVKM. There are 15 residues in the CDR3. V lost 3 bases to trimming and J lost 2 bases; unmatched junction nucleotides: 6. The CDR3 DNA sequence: TGTGCCAGCAGTTTCCCAGGGGACAGAAACTATGGCTACACCTTC. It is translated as CASSFPGDRNYGYTF.

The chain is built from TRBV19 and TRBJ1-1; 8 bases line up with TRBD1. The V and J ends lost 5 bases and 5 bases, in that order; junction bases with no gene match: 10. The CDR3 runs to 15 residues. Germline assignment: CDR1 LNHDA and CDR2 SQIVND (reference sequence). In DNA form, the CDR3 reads TGTGCCAGTAGTGGTCCCGACAGGGGAGAGACTGAAGCTTTCTTT. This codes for CASSGPDRGETEAFF.

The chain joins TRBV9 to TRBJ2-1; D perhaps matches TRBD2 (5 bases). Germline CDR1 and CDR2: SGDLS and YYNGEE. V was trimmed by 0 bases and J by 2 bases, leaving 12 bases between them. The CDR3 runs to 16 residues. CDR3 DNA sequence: TGTGCCAGCAGCGTAGAGGGAGCCAGTACCTACAATGAGCAGTTCTTC. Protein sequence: CASSVEGASTYNEQFF.

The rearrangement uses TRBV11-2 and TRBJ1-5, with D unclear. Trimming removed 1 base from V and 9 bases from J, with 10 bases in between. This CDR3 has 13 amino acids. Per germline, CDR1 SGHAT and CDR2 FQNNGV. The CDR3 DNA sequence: TGTGCCAGCAGCTTAGGAGGCATTCGGCCCCAGCATTTT. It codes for CASSLGGIRPQHF.

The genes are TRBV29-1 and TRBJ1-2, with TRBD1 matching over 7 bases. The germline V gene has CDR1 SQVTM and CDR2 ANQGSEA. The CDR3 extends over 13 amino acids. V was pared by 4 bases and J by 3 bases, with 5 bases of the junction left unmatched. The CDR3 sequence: CSVVLDRYYGYTF. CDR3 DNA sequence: TGCAGCGTTGTTCTGGACAGGTACTATGGCTACACCTTC.

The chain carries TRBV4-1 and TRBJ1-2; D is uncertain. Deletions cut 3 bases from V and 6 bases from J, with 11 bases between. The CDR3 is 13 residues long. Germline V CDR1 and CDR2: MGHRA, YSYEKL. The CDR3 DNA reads TGCGCCAGCAGCCAGCTGGGCGCCGATGGCTACACCTTC. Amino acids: CASSQLGADGYTF.

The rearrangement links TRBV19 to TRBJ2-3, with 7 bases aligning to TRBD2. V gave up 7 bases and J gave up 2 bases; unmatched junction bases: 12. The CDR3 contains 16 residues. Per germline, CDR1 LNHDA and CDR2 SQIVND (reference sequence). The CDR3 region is CASTPWGGIHTDTQYF. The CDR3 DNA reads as TGTGCCAGTACCCCCTGGGGAGGGATACACACAGATACGCAGTATTTT.

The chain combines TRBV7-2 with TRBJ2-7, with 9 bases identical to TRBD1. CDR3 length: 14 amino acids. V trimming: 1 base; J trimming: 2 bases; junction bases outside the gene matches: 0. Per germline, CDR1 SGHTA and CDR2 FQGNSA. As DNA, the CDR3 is TGTGCCAGCAGCTTAGGGACAGGGGCCTACGAGCAGTACGTC. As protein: CASSLGTGAYEQYV.

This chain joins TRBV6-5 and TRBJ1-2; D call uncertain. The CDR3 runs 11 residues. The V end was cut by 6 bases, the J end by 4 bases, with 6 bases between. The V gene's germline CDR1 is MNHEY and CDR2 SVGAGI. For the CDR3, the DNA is TGTGCCAGCAGGGAAGCCTATGGCTACACCTTC. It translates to CASREAYGYTF.

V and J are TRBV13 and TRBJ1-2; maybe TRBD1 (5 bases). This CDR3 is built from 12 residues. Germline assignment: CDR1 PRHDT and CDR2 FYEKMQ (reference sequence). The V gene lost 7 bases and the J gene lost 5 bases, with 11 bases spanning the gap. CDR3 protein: CASTGRGYGYTF. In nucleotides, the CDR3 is TGTGCCAGCACGGGTCGGGGGTATGGCTACACCTTC.

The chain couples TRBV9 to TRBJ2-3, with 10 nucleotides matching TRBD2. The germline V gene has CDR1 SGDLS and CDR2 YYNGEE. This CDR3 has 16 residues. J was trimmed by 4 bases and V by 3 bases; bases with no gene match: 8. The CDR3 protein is CASSAEAGGPSDTQYF. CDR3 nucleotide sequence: TGTGCCAGCAGCGCAGAAGCGGGAGGGCCTTCAGATACGCAGTATTTT.

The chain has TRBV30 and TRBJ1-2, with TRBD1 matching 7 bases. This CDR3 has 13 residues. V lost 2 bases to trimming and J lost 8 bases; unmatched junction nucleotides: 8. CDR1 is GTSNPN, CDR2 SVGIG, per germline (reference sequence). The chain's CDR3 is CAWSRAGGIGYTF. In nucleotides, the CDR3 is TGTGCCTGGAGTCGAGCAGGGGGAATCGGCTACACCTTC. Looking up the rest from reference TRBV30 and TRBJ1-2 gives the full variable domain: SQTIHQWPATLVQPVGSPLSLECTVEGTSNPNLYWYRQAAGRGLQLLFYSVGIGQISSEVPQNLSASRPQDRQFILSSKKLLLSDSGFYLCAWSRAGGIGYTFGSGTRLTVV.

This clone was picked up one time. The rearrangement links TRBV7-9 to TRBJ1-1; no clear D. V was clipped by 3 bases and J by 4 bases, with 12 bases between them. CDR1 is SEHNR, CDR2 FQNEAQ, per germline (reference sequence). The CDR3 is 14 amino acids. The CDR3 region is CASSFPGFPTEAFF. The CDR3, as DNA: TGTGCCAGCAGCTTCCCCGGGTTCCCCACTGAAGCTTTCTTT.

In DNA form, the CDR3 reads TGTGCCAGCAGCTCCAGGACAGGGGTCGCGGAAAAACTGTTTTTT. This gives the protein CASSSRTGVAEKLFF. The gene calls are TRBV7-9 and TRBJ1-4; 9 bases align to TRBD1. Germline CDR1 is SEHNR and CDR2 is FQNEAQ (reference sequence). The J segment lost 8 bases and the V segment lost 4 bases, leaving 8 bases of the junction unmatched. This CDR3 has 15 amino acids.